The sequence of this TCR beta chain was determined in a study of patients and donors after allogeneic stem cell transplantation. TCRdb recomputed calls from the RT-PCR reads with MiXCR, one row per CDR3 protein. The sample lists roughly 880,000 distinct CDR3 sequences, roughly 18% occurring once. This clonotype was seen only a few times. V lost 6 bases, J lost 6 bases, and 15 bases lay in between. Looked up from germline, CDR1 is MNHNS and CDR2 is SASEGT. This CDR3 is built from 14 residues. Sequenced material: blood, either unsorted or a sorted T cell fraction (not recorded which). This chain links TRBV6-1 with TRBJ2-1, with TRBD1 as a possible D gene (5 bases). The origin of this receptor is a human donor who was either an allogeneic HSCT recipient or a stem cell or donor lymphocyte infusion donor (not recorded which). It is not recorded whose cells these are; they may come from a transplant donor. In DNA, the CDR3 is TGTGCCAGCAGGCATACAGGAGTTGGCAATGAGCAGTTCTTC. Encoded protein: CASRHTGVGNEQFF.